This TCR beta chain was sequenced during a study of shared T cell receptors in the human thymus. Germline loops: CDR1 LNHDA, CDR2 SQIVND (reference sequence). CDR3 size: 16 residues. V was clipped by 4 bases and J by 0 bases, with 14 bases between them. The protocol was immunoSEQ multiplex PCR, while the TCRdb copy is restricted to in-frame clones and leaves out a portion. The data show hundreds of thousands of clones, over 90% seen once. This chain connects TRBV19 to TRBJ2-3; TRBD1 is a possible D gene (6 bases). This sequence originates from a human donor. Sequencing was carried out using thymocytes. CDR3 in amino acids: CASSNDRTTSTDTQYF. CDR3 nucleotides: TGTGCCAGTAGTAACGACAGGACCACTAGCACAGATACGCAGTATTTT. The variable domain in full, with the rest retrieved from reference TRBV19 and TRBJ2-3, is DGGITQSPKYLFRKEGQNVTLSCEQNLNHDAMYWYRQDPGQGLRLIYYSQIVNDFQKGDIAEGYSVSREKKESFPLTVTSAQKNPTAFYLCASSNDRTTSTDTQYFGPGTRLTVL.